This is a list of T cell receptor beta chains from one sample in a study of blood T cell repertoires in COVID-19. Clones were read by immunoSEQ multiplex PCR, and TCRdb kept only the in-frame ones, dropping some. The sample contains some 95,000 clones, 87% of which appear only once. What was sequenced was peripheral blood. The source is a man aged 70-80 years with acute or convalescent COVID-19. The CDR3 runs from the conserved cysteine through the conserved F or W. The D gene is left open where the match is weak. For some rows the clone size is stated as once, few or many, or as a class when expanded; others skip it.

v_call	j_call	d_call	clone_size	cdr3_aa	cdr3_nt
TRBV11-2	TRBJ2-2	TRBD1	once	CASSQGGLGGPGELFF	TGTGCCAGCAGCCAAGGGGGCTTAGGGGGACCCGGGGAGCTGTTTTTT
TRBV19	TRBJ2-3	TRBD1	NA	CASSIRQGSTDTQYF	TGTGCCAGTAGTATTAGACAGGGGAGCACAGATACGCAGTATTTT
TRBV2	TRBJ2-1	NA	NA	CATLQEFSYNEQFF	TGTGCCACCTTACAGGAGTTCTCCTACAATGAGCAGTTCTTC
TRBV6-1	TRBJ1-1	NA	NA	CASSERWGDTEAFF	TGTGCCAGCAGTGAAAGGTGGGGGGACACTGAAGCTTTCTTT
TRBV7-2	TRBJ2-7	NA	NA	CASSLELQVSYEQYF	TGTGCCAGCAGTCTAGAGTTACAGGTCTCCTACGAGCAGTACTTC
TRBV10-1	TRBJ2-3	TRBD1	NA	CASSPAQPGQVTDTQYF	TGCGCCAGCAGTCCCGCGCAACCGGGACAGGTCACAGATACGCAGTATTTT
TRBV5-1	TRBJ1-1	NA	NA	CASSLAGGSGDTEAFF	TGCGCCAGCAGCTTGGCCGGCGGGTCCGGTGACACTGAAGCTTTCTTT
TRBV6-1	TRBJ2-5	NA	once	CASSENSRETQYF	TGTGCCAGCAGTGAAAACTCGAGGGAGACCCAGTACTTC
TRBV7-6	TRBJ2-5	TRBD2	NA	CASSSRGSGGRQETQYF	TGTGCCAGCAGCTCCCGGGGTAGCGGGGGGAGGCAAGAGACCCAGTACTTC
TRBV3-1/TRBV3-2	TRBJ2-7	TRBD1	NA	CASSQLGQGYEQYF	TGTGCCAGCAGCCAGTTAGGACAGGGCTACGAGCAGTACTTC
TRBV28	TRBJ1-6	NA	NA	CASSFGQNNSPLHF	TGTGCCAGCAGTTTCGGACAGAATAATTCACCCCTCCACTTT
TRBV3-1/TRBV3-2	TRBJ1-5	NA	NA	CASSHGRNSNQPQHF	TGTGCCAGCAGCCACGGCAGGAATAGCAATCAGCCCCAGCATTTT
TRBV18	TRBJ2-7	TRBD1	NA	CASSKDRDDYEQYF	TGTGCCAGCTCCAAAGACAGGGATGACTACGAGCAGTACTTC
TRBV6-1	TRBJ1-2	NA	NA	CASRETGGLALGGYTF	TGTGCCAGCAGGGAAACCGGGGGTCTGGCCCTCGGTGGCTACACCTTC
TRBV7-3	TRBJ1-1	TRBD1	once	CASSPGGPNTEAFF	TGTGCCAGCAGCCCAGGGGGGCCGAACACTGAAGCTTTCTTT
TRBV19	TRBJ1-5	NA	NA	CASSIGRKFGSNQPQHF	TGTGCCAGTAGTATAGGACGGAAATTCGGGAGCAATCAGCCCCAGCATTTT
TRBV3-1/TRBV3-2	TRBJ1-2	NA	NA	CASSQDLEEPYYGYTF	TGTGCCAGCAGCCAAGATTTAGAGGAGCCGTACTATGGCTACACCTTC
TRBV6-5	TRBJ1-1	NA	NA	CASSLPRTAMNTEAFF	TGTGCCAGCAGTTTACCCCGGACAGCAATGAACACTGAAGCTTTCTTT
TRBV27	TRBJ1-2	TRBD1	NA	CATWTGSNYGYTF	TGTGCCACCTGGACAGGATCTAACTATGGCTACACCTTC
TRBV7-9	TRBJ2-5	NA	once	CASRQSLQETQYF	TGTGCCAGCAGGCAAAGTCTACAAGAGACCCAGTACTTC
TRBV3-1/TRBV3-2	TRBJ1-1	NA	NA	CASSPGLSGGRMDTEAFF	TGTGCCAGCAGCCCCGGGCTATCGGGAGGGCGGATGGACACTGAAGCTTTCTTT
TRBV29-1	TRBJ1-1	NA	NA	CSVGTVNTEAFF	TGCAGCGTTGGGACAGTGAACACTGAAGCTTTCTTT
TRBV13	TRBJ2-1	NA	NA	CASSLASGANEQFF	TGTGCCAGCAGCTTAGCGTCAGGGGCAAATGAGCAGTTCTTC
TRBV3-1/TRBV3-2	TRBJ1-1	NA	once	CASSRQSDEAFF	TGTGCCAGCAGCCGCCAATCAGATGAAGCTTTCTTT
TRBV28	TRBJ1-6	TRBD1	NA	CASTEGQGRSPLHF	TGTGCCAGCACAGAGGGACAGGGACGTTCACCCCTCCACTTT
TRBV9	TRBJ1-5	NA	few	CASSAGTNFNQPQHF	TGTGCCAGCAGTGCCGGGACAAACTTTAATCAGCCCCAGCATTTT
TRBV5-1	TRBJ2-2	TRBD1	NA	CASRPGQGDGELFF	TGCGCCAGCAGGCCGGGACAGGGGGACGGGGAGCTGTTTTTT
TRBV5-7	TRBJ2-5	NA	NA	CASWQREKTQYF	TGTGCCAGCTGGCAGCGAGAGAAGACCCAGTACTTC
TRBV15	TRBJ2-5	NA	NA	CATSGSVETQYF	TGTGCCACCAGCGGCAGCGTAGAGACCCAGTACTTC
TRBV2	TRBJ1-4	TRBD1	NA	CASSTTGRRANEKLFF	TGTGCCAGCAGTACGACAGGGAGGAGAGCTAATGAAAAACTGTTTTTT
TRBV6-5	TRBJ2-1	TRBD2	NA	CASIPSGGYNEQFF	TGTGCCAGCATCCCTAGCGGGGGGTATAATGAGCAGTTCTTC
TRBV7-6	TRBJ2-7	TRBD1	few	CASSLARTGGAYEQYF	TGTGCCAGCAGCTTGGCACGGACAGGGGGGGCCTACGAGCAGTACTTC
TRBV19	TRBJ1-6	NA	NA	CASSLQGLNSPLHF	TGTGCCAGTAGCCTACAGGGACTAAATTCACCCCTCCACTTT
TRBV11-3	TRBJ2-5	NA	NA	CASSWGVGETQYF	TGTGCCAGCAGCTGGGGGGTGGGAGAGACCCAGTACTTC
TRBV11-2	TRBJ2-7	NA	NA	CASSLVTVGTPSSYEQYF	TGTGCCAGCAGCTTAGTTACGGTCGGGACACCTAGCTCCTACGAGCAGTACTTC
TRBV14	TRBJ1-2	NA	NA	CASSQVERYGYTF	TGTGCCAGCAGCCAAGTGGAGCGCTATGGCTACACCTTC
TRBV5-1	TRBJ2-2	TRBD2	NA	CASSLGASGATGELFF	TGCGCCAGCAGCTTAGGGGCTAGCGGGGCGACCGGGGAGCTGTTTTTT
TRBV6-1	TRBJ1-3	NA	NA	CASSVTATHTGNTIYF	TGTGCCAGCAGTGTAACAGCTACCCATACTGGAAACACCATATATTTT
TRBV28	TRBJ2-2	NA	NA	CASRQPNTGELFF	TGTGCCAGCAGACAGCCTAACACCGGGGAGCTGTTTTTT
TRBV6-5	TRBJ1-1	NA	NA	CASRNSGANTEAFF	TGTGCCAGCAGAAACAGTGGGGCGAACACTGAAGCTTTCTTT
TRBV28	TRBJ2-7	TRBD2	once	CASSGQRRGGLVQYF	TGTGCCAGCAGTGGACAGAGACGGGGGGGCCTCGTGCAGTACTTC
TRBV10-3	TRBJ2-5	TRBD1	NA	CAIRKQGNQETQYF	TGTGCCATCAGGAAACAGGGGAACCAAGAGACCCAGTACTTC
TRBV10-3	TRBJ2-5	TRBD1	NA	CAIRGQGAGETQYF	TGTGCCATCAGAGGACAGGGGGCTGGAGAGACCCAGTACTTC
TRBV6-6	TRBJ2-7	NA	NA	CASSYSIGQTYEQYF	TGTGCCAGCAGTTACTCGATTGGACAGACCTACGAGCAGTACTTC
TRBV2	TRBJ2-1	TRBD2	NA	CASSYSGLAGVYNEQFF	TGTGCCAGCAGTTACTCCGGACTAGCGGGGGTCTACAATGAGCAGTTCTTC
TRBV12-2	TRBJ2-4	NA	NA	CASRLAGGQGAQAKNIQYF	TGTGCAAGTCGCTTAGCGGGGGGACAGGGGGCTCAAGCCAAAAACATTCAGTACTTC
TRBV6-4	TRBJ2-3	NA	NA	CASSKSHHPTDTQYF	TGTGCCAGCAGTAAAAGCCACCACCCCACAGATACGCAGTATTTT
TRBV27	TRBJ1-5	NA	NA	CASRGVGQPQHF	TGTGCCAGCAGGGGAGTGGGGCAGCCCCAGCATTTT
TRBV5-6	TRBJ2-4	NA	NA	CASSFAGIDIQYF	TGTGCCAGCAGCTTTGCAGGGATCGACATTCAGTACTTC
TRBV12-5	TRBJ1-3	NA	NA	CASGSDSHSGNTIYF	TGTGCTAGTGGTTCCGACTCTCACTCTGGAAACACCATATATTTT
TRBV5-6	TRBJ2-5	NA	NA	CASSLAVTGETQYF	TGTGCCAGCAGCTTGGCCGTGACAGGAGAGACCCAGTACTTC
TRBV10-3	TRBJ1-1	NA	NA	CAISEYPHAGTEAFF	TGTGCCATCAGTGAGTACCCCCATGCGGGCACTGAAGCTTTCTTT
TRBV18	TRBJ2-1	TRBD2	NA	CASSPVAGGPHNEQFF	TGTGCCAGCTCACCGGTAGCGGGGGGCCCCCACAATGAGCAGTTCTTC
TRBV5-1	TRBJ2-4	NA	NA	CASSRTSGGQNIQYF	TGCGCCAGCAGTCGTACCTCAGGGGGGCAAAACATTCAGTACTTC
TRBV4-1	TRBJ1-1	NA	once	CASSPVGGGGTEAFF	TGCGCCAGCAGCCCAGTGGGAGGGGGAGGCACTGAAGCTTTCTTT
TRBV13	TRBJ1-6	TRBD1	NA	CASSPGTAPNSPLHF	TGTGCCAGCAGCCCGGGGACAGCTCCTAATTCACCCCTCCACTTT
TRBV6-5	TRBJ1-1	NA	NA	CASSYSRVTEAFF	TGTGCCAGCAGTTACTCGAGGGTCACTGAAGCTTTCTTT
TRBV7-9	TRBJ2-1	TRBD2	NA	CASSEPGLVSYNEQFF	TGTGCCAGCAGCGAACCGGGACTAGTCTCCTACAATGAGCAGTTCTTC
TRBV6-2/TRBV6-3	TRBJ2-3	NA	NA	CASSYTGPLSRTSTDTQYF	TGTGCCAGCAGTTACACTGGGCCTCTATCGCGTACCAGCACAGATACGCAGTATTTT